Listed below are T cell receptor beta chains from one sample, sequenced in a study of identical twins. One entry per CDR3 protein results from TCRdb running MiXCR on the 5' RACE reads. The sample has about 240,000 distinct CDR3 sequences; approximately 10% are singletons. The sequencing input was memory T cells sorted from blood. All receptors derive from a man over 45 in good health. Each CDR3 is given with its conserved first and last residue. A D gene is named only where the DNA matches it firmly. Not every row has a clone size; where given, it reads once, few, many or a size class.

cdr3_nt	cdr3_aa	clone_size	d_call	v_call	j_call
TGCAGTGCCCAAAGCCCCGGCTGGTCTAATGAAAAACTGTTTTTT	CSAQSPGWSNEKLFF	many	-	TRBV20-1	TRBJ1-4
TGTGCCAGCAGCCCGACTGCCTCTAGCACAGATACGCAGTATTTT	CASSPTASSTDTQYF	-	-	TRBV7-3	TRBJ2-3
TGCGCCAGCAGCCAAGAGGGACACCTGAACACTGAAGCTTTCTTT	CASSQEGHLNTEAFF	many	-	TRBV4-1	TRBJ1-1
TGCGCCAGCAGCTTCGACAGGGGAGAGACCCAGTACTTC	CASSFDRGETQYF	many	TRBD1	TRBV5-1	TRBJ2-5
TGTGCCAGCAACGGGGATAGCAATCAGCCCCAGCATTTT	CASNGDSNQPQHF	many	-	TRBV28	TRBJ1-5
TGTGCCAGCAGCTTAGGTCGCTCTGGAAACACCATATATTTT	CASSLGRSGNTIYF	few	-	TRBV7-9	TRBJ1-3
TGTGCCAGCAGTGAACTGGCAGGAACCACAGATACGCAGTATTTT	CASSELAGTTDTQYF	few	-	TRBV6-1	TRBJ2-3
TGTGCCAGCAGCCCTCCGGGACAGGGTATTGAGCAGTTCTTC	CASSPPGQGIEQFF	many	TRBD1	TRBV12-3/TRBV12-4	TRBJ2-1
TGTGCCAGCAGCTTGGTTTCTAACCAAGAGACCCAGTACTTC	CASSLVSNQETQYF	-	-	TRBV5-6	TRBJ2-5
TGTGCCAGCAGCTTAGCGGGGGCTGGGTACAATGAGCAGTTCTTC	CASSLAGAGYNEQFF	few	-	TRBV7-9	TRBJ2-1
TGCGCCAGCAGCTGGGGGACAGGGATCTACGAGCAGTACTTC	CASSWGTGIYEQYF	-	TRBD1	TRBV5-1	TRBJ2-7
TGCAGTGCCGGGGGACAGGGGGCTAGCGGGAGAGGCAATGAGCAGTTCTTC	CSAGGQGASGRGNEQFF	many	TRBD1	TRBV20-1	TRBJ2-1
TGTGCCAGCACCCTTAGCGGGGAGATGAATGAGCAGTTCTTC	CASTLSGEMNEQFF	-	TRBD2	TRBV28	TRBJ2-1
TGTGCCAGCAGCTTAGATCTGTTTGCGGGGGCGCCCACAGACAACAATGAGCAGTTCTTC	CASSLDLFAGAPTDNNEQFF	few	-	TRBV7-6	TRBJ2-1
TGTGCCAGCAGCCCGGGACAGGTACCCTACGAGCAGTACTTC	CASSPGQVPYEQYF	-	TRBD1	TRBV7-9	TRBJ2-7
TGTGCCAGCAGCCAATACAATGAGCAGTTCTTC	CASSQYNEQFF	many	-	TRBV12-3/TRBV12-4	TRBJ2-1
TGTGCCAGCAGCCAAGATGCGACACAGGGGGCGCCCCAGCATTTT	CASSQDATQGAPQHF	many	TRBD1	TRBV3-1	TRBJ1-5
TGCAGTGCTCAGGGGGGCGTGGGGGAGACCCAGTACTTC	CSAQGGVGETQYF	-	-	TRBV20-1	TRBJ2-5
TGTGCCAGCAGCGTAGGACAGGACATCTATGGCTACACCTTC	CASSVGQDIYGYTF	few	-	TRBV9	TRBJ1-2
TGCAGCGTTGTCGAGAGAGGCCCGAAGGGGGAGCAGTTCTTC	CSVVERGPKGEQFF	few	-	TRBV29-1	TRBJ2-1
TGTGCCAGCAGTACCATTCTACAGGGGGTGCCTTTCTACGAGCAGTACTTC	CASSTILQGVPFYEQYF	many	TRBD1	TRBV6-1	TRBJ2-7